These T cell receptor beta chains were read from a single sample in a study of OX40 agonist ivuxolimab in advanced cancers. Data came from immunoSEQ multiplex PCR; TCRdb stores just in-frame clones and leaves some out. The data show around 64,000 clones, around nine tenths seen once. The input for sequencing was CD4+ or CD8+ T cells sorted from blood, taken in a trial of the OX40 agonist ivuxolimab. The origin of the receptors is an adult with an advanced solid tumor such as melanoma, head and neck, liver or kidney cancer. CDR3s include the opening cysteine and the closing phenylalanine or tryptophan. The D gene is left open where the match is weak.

CDR3: CASSPGTGGEQYF; D: TRBD1; J: TRBJ2-7; V: TRBV14
CDR3: CASSLDIGLNYEQYF; D: .; J: TRBJ2-7; V: TRBV11-1
CDR3: CASSTSGDGYTF; D: .; J: TRBJ1-2; V: TRBV18
CDR3: CASSLQGAAGNTIYF; D: TRBD1; J: TRBJ1-3; V: TRBV6-1
CDR3: CASSFRGETGELFF; D: .; J: TRBJ2-2; V: TRBV5-1
CDR3: CASRRANYGYTF; D: .; J: TRBJ1-2; V: TRBV10-1
CDR3: CASSLGTTSTDTQYF; D: .; J: TRBJ2-3; V: TRBV7-6
CDR3: CASSFPTLAGGTDTQYF; D: TRBD2; J: TRBJ2-3; V: TRBV5-1
CDR3: CASSLSAPSYGYTF; D: .; J: TRBJ1-2; V: TRBV28
CDR3: CASSPRTSGSSYNEQFF; D: TRBD2; J: TRBJ2-1; V: TRBV7-2
CDR3: CASSLRQGSYEQYF; D: .; J: TRBJ2-7; V: TRBV27
CDR3: CASSLTPIDEAFF; D: .; J: TRBJ1-1; V: TRBV5-1
CDR3: CASSASLDNYGYTF; D: .; J: TRBJ1-2; V: TRBV9
CDR3: CSVDRQLHYNEQFF; D: .; J: TRBJ2-1; V: TRBV29-1
CDR3: CASSSPLGRNSPLHF; D: .; J: TRBJ1-6; V: TRBV27
CDR3: CASSGGSVQETQYF; D: .; J: TRBJ2-5; V: TRBV2
CDR3: CASSPPGGQGFYEQYF; D: TRBD1; J: TRBJ2-7; V: TRBV25-1
CDR3: CAISESGKQYQYF; D: .; J: TRBJ2-7; V: TRBV10-3
CDR3: CASSQGRLGNEQFF; D: .; J: TRBJ2-1; V: TRBV7-9
CDR3: CASSLAGGSTDTQYF; D: .; J: TRBJ2-3; V: TRBV7-8
CDR3: CASSLAGNNQPQHF; D: .; J: TRBJ1-5; V: TRBV19
CDR3: CASSLLGQGFNEQFF; D: TRBD1; J: TRBJ2-1; V: TRBV7-2
CDR3: CASSATGLGAHEQYF; D: .; J: TRBJ2-7; V: TRBV6-5
CDR3: CASSPEAIADLYEQYF; D: .; J: TRBJ2-7; V: TRBV18
CDR3: CASSSKTGMGTEAFF; D: TRBD1; J: TRBJ1-1; V: TRBV11-1
CDR3: CASSRDSYEQYF; D: TRBD1; J: TRBJ2-7; V: TRBV5-6
CDR3: CASSEASYEQYF; D: .; J: TRBJ2-7; V: TRBV6-1
CDR3: CASGLGQGQGAEAFF; D: TRBD1; J: TRBJ1-1; V: TRBV12-5
CDR3: CSVAFRAKHNEQFF; D: .; J: TRBJ2-1; V: TRBV29-1
CDR3: CASIQTAKGTQYF; D: .; J: TRBJ2-5; V: TRBV2
CDR3: CASSEWGGRQETQYF; D: .; J: TRBJ2-5; V: TRBV2
CDR3: CASSIERTVNTGELFF; D: .; J: TRBJ2-2; V: TRBV19
CDR3: CASSRGWGQGVRNYGYTF; D: TRBD1; J: TRBJ1-2; V: TRBV5-6
CDR3: CAWRTGGVRDEQFF; D: TRBD2; J: TRBJ2-1; V: TRBV30
CDR3: CAISRDSQETQYF; D: TRBD1; J: TRBJ2-5; V: TRBV10-3
CDR3: CASSGRGGQIYGYTF; D: .; J: TRBJ1-2; V: TRBV6-6
CDR3: CASSFRLGTLNTGELFF; D: .; J: TRBJ2-2; V: TRBV5-1
CDR3: CASSRTGGTSTDTQYF; D: .; J: TRBJ2-3; V: TRBV5-1
CDR3: CASSVPFRDTEAFF; D: .; J: TRBJ1-1; V: TRBV19
CDR3: CSGSIQSMAFF; D: .; J: TRBJ1-1; V: TRBV29-1
CDR3: CASSLPGTGFYEQYF; D: TRBD1; J: TRBJ2-7; V: TRBV14
CDR3: CASSFAGALTNSYNEQFF; D: .; J: TRBJ2-1; V: TRBV7-9
CDR3: CASSQRTAWSNQPQHF; D: .; J: TRBJ1-5; V: TRBV28
CDR3: CASSQDWQGETQYF; D: .; J: TRBJ2-5; V: TRBV14
CDR3: CASSEPGRPNTGELFF; D: .; J: TRBJ2-2; V: TRBV6-1
CDR3: CASSVGGSAYEQYF; D: .; J: TRBJ2-7; V: TRBV10-2
CDR3: CASSFGQGENYGYTF; D: TRBD1; J: TRBJ1-2; V: TRBV5-6
CDR3: CASSLAHATEAFF; D: .; J: TRBJ1-1; V: TRBV7-9
CDR3: CAVSRESRGEKLFF; D: .; J: TRBJ1-4; V: TRBV19
CDR3: CASSQGLAGGGQETQYF; D: TRBD2; J: TRBJ2-5; V: TRBV4-2
CDR3: CSVEGGQGHREQYF; D: TRBD1; J: TRBJ2-7; V: TRBV29-1
CDR3: CASSTTSGIVYEQYF; D: TRBD2; J: TRBJ2-7; V: TRBV2
CDR3: CASSSGHLGNEQFF; D: .; J: TRBJ2-1; V: TRBV11-3
CDR3: CASSWGNTEAFF; D: .; J: TRBJ1-1; V: TRBV19
CDR3: CASSQVFQGYEQYF; D: .; J: TRBJ2-7; V: TRBV4-1
CDR3: CASSPPLGEGDYEQYF; D: .; J: TRBJ2-7; V: TRBV18
CDR3: CASSYRARSDEQYF; D: .; J: TRBJ2-7; V: TRBV2
CDR3: CASTDGSRTGDGGELFF; D: TRBD1; J: TRBJ2-2; V: TRBV28
CDR3: CASSSSGTGTYEQYF; D: .; J: TRBJ2-7; V: TRBV7-9
CDR3: CAWSPGDTQYF; D: .; J: TRBJ2-3; V: TRBV30